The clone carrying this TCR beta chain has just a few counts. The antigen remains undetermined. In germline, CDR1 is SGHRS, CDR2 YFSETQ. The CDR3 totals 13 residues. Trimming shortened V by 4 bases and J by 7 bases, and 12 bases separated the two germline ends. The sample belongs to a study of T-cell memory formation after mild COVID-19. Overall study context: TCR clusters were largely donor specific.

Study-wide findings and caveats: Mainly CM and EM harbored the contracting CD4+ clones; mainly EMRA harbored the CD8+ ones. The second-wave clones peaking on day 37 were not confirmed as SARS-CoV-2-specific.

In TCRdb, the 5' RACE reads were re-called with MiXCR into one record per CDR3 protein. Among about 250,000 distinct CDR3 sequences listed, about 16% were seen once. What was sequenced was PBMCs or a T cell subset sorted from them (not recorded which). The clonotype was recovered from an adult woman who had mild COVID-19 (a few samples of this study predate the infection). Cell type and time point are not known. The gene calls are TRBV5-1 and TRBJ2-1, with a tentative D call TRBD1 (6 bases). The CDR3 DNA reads TGCGCCAGCAGCAGCAGACAGGTGAATGAGCAGTTCTTC. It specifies CASSSRQVNEQFF.